This record covers a single T cell receptor (beta chain). The source of the sample is a study of blood T cell repertoires in COVID-19. V shed 1 base, J shed 4 bases, and the junction held 8 bases outside the gene matches. CDR1 and CDR2 (germline): SGHVS, FQNEAQ. The CDR3 has 16 residues. The table came from immunoSEQ multiplex PCR; TCRdb's copy has only in-frame clones and leaves some out. This sample has about 250,000 clones, with 84% found just once. The TCR sequence derives from a man in his forties or fifties with acute or convalescent COVID-19. Sequencing used peripheral blood. The chain combines TRBV7-8 with TRBJ2-7; 9 positions agree with TRBD2. CDR3 region: CASSLVGGRALYEQYF. CDR3 bases: TGTGCCAGCAGCTTAGTAGGCGGGAGGGCCTTGTACGAGCAGTACTTC. Full variable domain (missing parts from reference TRBV7-8 and TRBJ2-7): GAGVSQSPRYKVAKRGQDVALRCDPISGHVSLFWYQQALGQGPEFLTYFQNEAQLDKSGLPSDRFFAERPEGSVSTLKIQRTQQEDSAVYLCASSLVGGRALYEQYFGPGTRLTVT.